These T cell receptor beta chains were read from a single sample in a study of CD8 T cells in ankylosing spondylitis. Via MiXCR, TCRdb re-called the 5' RACE reads, giving one row per CDR3 protein. The sample lists around 770,000 distinct CDR3 sequences, around 20% occurring once. Sequenced: blood, either unsorted or a sorted T cell fraction (not recorded which). The receptors derive from a male donor with ankylosing spondylitis. Each CDR3 is given with its conserved first and last residue. The order of the fields is CDR3 DNA, CDR3 protein, J gene, clone size, D gene, V gene. D genes are given only for firm matches. Some rows have no size entry. The others give once, few or many, or a class for an expanded clone.

TGTGCCAGCAAGCAGCCGAACACCGGGGAGCTGTTTTTT CASKQPNTGELFF TRBJ2-2 few NA TRBV6-6
TGTGCCAGCAGCTTAGATGGGGGCAGCACTGAAGCTTTCTTT CASSLDGGSTEAFF TRBJ1-1 NA NA TRBV7-2
TGTGCCAGCAGCTTATCTGCAGGGAGATCACCCCTCCACTTT CASSLSAGRSPLHF TRBJ1-6 few NA TRBV7-6
TGCGCCAGCAGCCAAGACCGGGAGACAGGGCTATTCAATGAGCAGTTCTTC CASSQDRETGLFNEQFF TRBJ2-1 NA NA TRBV4-3
TGTGCCAGCAGCTTAGATCGGGCTAGCGGTGAGGACGAGCAGTACTTC CASSLDRASGEDEQYF TRBJ2-7 NA TRBD2 TRBV11-3
TGTGCCAGCAGCTTAGGTGCAATGGGGTACGAGCAGTACTTC CASSLGAMGYEQYF TRBJ2-7 few NA TRBV7-2
TGCGCCAGCAGCCAAGAGGCAGCAAGTGGCTATGGCTACACCTTC CASSQEAASGYGYTF TRBJ1-2 NA NA TRBV4-1
TGCAGTGCTACTGACAGTCCTTACAATGAGCAGTTCTTC CSATDSPYNEQFF TRBJ2-1 few NA TRBV20-1
TGTGCCAGCAGAAGGCAAGGAAACTCTGGAAACACCATATATTTT CASRRQGNSGNTIYF TRBJ1-3 NA NA TRBV3-1
TGCAGTGCTAGACTTTTAGGACTAGCGGGAGGTAGAGAGCAGTACTTC CSARLLGLAGGREQYF TRBJ2-7 NA TRBD2 TRBV20-1
TGTGCCAGCTCACCGGAGAAGACCTCTGGAAACACCATATATTTT CASSPEKTSGNTIYF TRBJ1-3 NA NA TRBV18
TGCAGTGCCGAGCGGGTAAGGGAGCTCAACGAAAAACTGTTTTTT CSAERVRELNEKLFF TRBJ1-4 NA NA TRBV20-1
TGTGCCAGCAGGACTAGCGGGGGGTCTAATGAGCAGTTCTTC CASRTSGGSNEQFF TRBJ2-1 NA TRBD2 TRBV12-3/TRBV12-4
TGCGCCAGCAGCTACTCCGGACAGGTCTCTGGAAACACCATATATTTT CASSYSGQVSGNTIYF TRBJ1-3 few TRBD1 TRBV5-1
TGTGCCAGCACACGGGGTTCACCAACAGATACGCAGTATTTT CASTRGSPTDTQYF TRBJ2-3 NA NA TRBV12-3/TRBV12-4
TGCAGCGTTGCGGCCGGGGCCAGCGGGGCCTACGAGCAGTACTTC CSVAAGASGAYEQYF TRBJ2-7 few TRBD2 TRBV29-1
TGTGCCAGCACGATGCGTCTTAGCAATCAGCCCCAGCATTTT CASTMRLSNQPQHF TRBJ1-5 NA NA TRBV2
TGTGCCAGCACCTTTAGCGTCGGTGGGGTCTACGAGCAGTACTTC CASTFSVGGVYEQYF TRBJ2-7 NA NA TRBV27
TGTGCCACCAGCAGGGGGGGGCTAGGCGAGCAGTACTTC CATSRGGLGEQYF TRBJ2-7 NA NA TRBV15
TGCGCCAGCAGCTCAGGACCCGACTCCTACGAGCAGTACTTC CASSSGPDSYEQYF TRBJ2-7 many NA TRBV5-1
TGTGCCAGCAAGGCGGGGGGGATGGGTGAGCAGTTCTTC CASKAGGMGEQFF TRBJ2-1 NA TRBD2 TRBV12-3/TRBV12-4
TGTGCCAGCAGTTCCCCGACTAGCGGGAGGGCCAATGAGCAGTTCTTC CASSSPTSGRANEQFF TRBJ2-1 few TRBD2 TRBV12-3/TRBV12-4
TGCGCCAGCCATGACAGGGGGGAAGCCGGGGAGCTGTTTTTT CASHDRGEAGELFF TRBJ2-2 few TRBD1 TRBV5-1
TGTGCCAGCAGCTTAGGCTACCAGGGGAACTACGAGCAGTACTTC CASSLGYQGNYEQYF TRBJ2-7 few NA TRBV7-9
TGTGCCAGCAGTGGGGGACAGCCCATTTTAGCACAGCCCCAGCATTTT CASSGGQPILAQPQHF TRBJ1-5 NA TRBD1 TRBV12-3/TRBV12-4
TGTGCCTGGAGTGATTGGGTCAGCGACGAGCAGTACTTC CAWSDWVSDEQYF TRBJ2-7 few NA TRBV30
TGTGCCAGCAGTTTAGGAAGGGGGACGGGCATTGGTCAGCCCCAGCATTTT CASSLGRGTGIGQPQHF TRBJ1-5 many NA TRBV12-3/TRBV12-4
TGTGCCGGCACGCACAACTCGGGACAGGACCACGAGCAGTACTTC CAGTHNSGQDHEQYF TRBJ2-7 NA TRBD1 TRBV9
TGCAGTGCTGCCCCCGTGGAGAGACAGAGTAATCAGCCCCAGCATTTT CSAAPVERQSNQPQHF TRBJ1-5 NA NA TRBV20-1
TGTGCCACCCGTTTCGGGCTGGGCTCTGGAAACACCATATATTTT CATRFGLGSGNTIYF TRBJ1-3 many NA TRBV15
TGTGCCACCAGCAGAGTCTTGGGTGGGAACACTGAAGCTTTCTTT CATSRVLGGNTEAFF TRBJ1-1 NA NA TRBV15
TGCAGCGTTCCCGGGACTAGCGGTACAGATACGCAGTATTTT CSVPGTSGTDTQYF TRBJ2-3 NA TRBD2 TRBV29-1
TGTGCCAGCAGGGGCGGACGATCTGAAAAACTGTTTTTT CASRGGRSEKLFF TRBJ1-4 few NA TRBV2
TGCGCCAGCAGCCAAGGACCAGGCGGGTCGGTGGATTCTGAAGCTTTCTTT CASSQGPGGSVDSEAFF TRBJ1-1 NA NA TRBV4-1
TGCGCCAGCAGCCCCCCGCTTTTTACGGGAGGCAATGAGCAGTTCTTC CASSPPLFTGGNEQFF TRBJ2-1 few TRBD2 TRBV5-1
TGTGCCAGCAGCCAAAGCTCGTCTGGAAACACCATATATTTT CASSQSSSGNTIYF TRBJ1-3 many NA TRBV6-1
TGTGCCAGCAGTTCCACTACCGCTCGCTACAATGAGCAGTTCTTC CASSSTTARYNEQFF TRBJ2-1 NA NA TRBV6-5
TGCAGTGCTAGAGATAGACTAGCGGGTCCAAGACCAGATACGCAGTATTTT CSARDRLAGPRPDTQYF TRBJ2-3 NA TRBD2 TRBV20-1
TGCGCCAGCAGCCAAGAGTCTAGCGCGGGCACCTACGAGCAGTACTTC CASSQESSAGTYEQYF TRBJ2-7 few NA TRBV4-3
TGCAGTGCCCCGACTAGCGGGGGGTCCTACAATGAGCAGTTCTTC CSAPTSGGSYNEQFF TRBJ2-1 NA TRBD2 TRBV20-1
TGTGCCAGCAGCTGGGGGTGGACTGCACCCACAGATACGCAGTATTTT CASSWGWTAPTDTQYF TRBJ2-3 NA NA TRBV5-5
TGCAGTGCTAGACCCCGGGGGGCCTCCTACGAGCAGTACTTC CSARPRGASYEQYF TRBJ2-7 NA NA TRBV20-1
TGTGCCACCAGCGTAGAGACTAGTGGGTACCATGAGCAGTTCTTC CATSVETSGYHEQFF TRBJ2-1 NA NA TRBV9
TGTGCCAGCAGTCGACAGGGGGCGGTGGTTAATTCACCCCTCCACTTT CASSRQGAVVNSPLHF TRBJ1-6 few TRBD1 TRBV12-3/TRBV12-4
TGTGCCAGCAGTTTATCCGGGGGGGCCAAAAACATTCAGTACTTC CASSLSGGAKNIQYF TRBJ2-4 NA TRBD2 TRBV12-3/TRBV12-4
TGTGCCAGCAGCTACCTGAGGGTGTACAATGAGCAGTTCTTC CASSYLRVYNEQFF TRBJ2-1 few NA TRBV5-5
TGCAGTGCTAATGGACCCCTAGCGGCCCAAGAGACCCAGTACTTC CSANGPLAAQETQYF TRBJ2-5 many TRBD2 TRBV20-1
TGCGCCAGCAGCTTACCGGAGTCGTTCGAGCAGTACTTC CASSLPESFEQYF TRBJ2-7 few NA TRBV5-1